The present entry profiles one T cell receptor (beta chain) with its context. Antigen: not known. The CDR3 is 16 residues long. Between the trimmed V and J ends, which lost 1 base and 7 bases, there was a span of 17 bases. Germline loops: CDR1 LNHDA, CDR2 SQIVND (reference sequence). The data are from a study of shared clonotypes between healthy human individuals. General observations from the study: Lower generation probabilities were found for non-shared clonotypes than for those shared by all four donors.

Measured with immunoSEQ multiplex PCR; TCRdb has only the in-frame clones, and not every one. The sample has roughly 2.6 million clones; approximately 94% are singletons. The TCR originated in a man aged 18 to 30 in good health. Sequenced material: naive CD4+ T cells sorted from blood. Documented subset: CD45RA+ positively selected. The chain links TRBV19 to TRBJ2-1, with D maybe TRBD1 (5 bases). The CDR3 DNA sequence: TGTGCCAGTAGTATAGGTTTACGCGTAAGGGGTAATGAGCAGTTCTTC. As protein: CASSIGLRVRGNEQFF.